This TCR beta chain stems from a study of T cells in tuberculosis (dated by TCRdb to the late 2010s). With respect to the entire study: The study combined CD1B tetramers and high-throughput TCR immunosequencing to characterize T cells specific for the mycobacterial lipid antigen glucose monomycolate (GMM). In a South African clinical cohort, IGRA-negative adolescents, IGRA-positive adolescents with latent tuberculosis and adults with active tuberculosis were compared, with 9 to 10 people in each group.

Via the germline V gene (reference sequence), CDR1 is MNHEY and CDR2 SMNVEV. The CDR3 covers 14 residues, taking in both the cysteine and the phenylalanine. The sequence is cut down to CDR3 DNA, 42 bases in frame from base 1. The junction shows trimming of 5 bases on V and 2 bases on J, plus 11 bases between the germline ends. About this clone itself: Its antigen is unknown. Base qualities are not provided; no much larger clone lies one nucleotide away.

The immunoSEQ multiplex PCR assay was used to generate TCR libraries, with TCR-beta and/or TCR-alpha/delta assays applied to each sample. Amplified TCR libraries were sequenced on the Illumina high-throughput platform. The published analysis was carried out like this. Clustering and dimensionality reduction were performed using pairwise TCRdist distances among GMM-specific receptors from ex vivo sorted or in vitro expanded T cells. Each clinical repertoire received a mean NN-distance score, defined as the average TCRdist to the nearest 10% of tetramer-positive reference sequences. GEM TCR motif frequency was computed as the fraction of unique TCRs matching known GEM sequences by V/J usage and CDR3 length. Active tuberculosis was classified by linear discriminant analysis with leave-one-out cross-validation, implemented in scikit-learn. TCRdb carries this immuneACCESS record with in-frame sequences only. Its versions omit some clonotypes, under half of them owing to an unresolved V gene in the studies checked, with the rest unexplained. Clonal size and the V and J genes are those of that table, whereas D and trimming came from the DNA. This sample lists 35,000 to 55,000 clones; about 95% were detected once. 7.5% of the sample rests with the top ten.

At study entry, a tuberculin skin test and the QuantiFERON-TB GOLD In-Tube IGRA were used to screen adolescents for latent tuberculosis infection. Immunosequencing was performed on unsorted cryopreserved PBMC, with approximately 110,000 T cells per clinical donor covered on average. Eleven high schools in the Worcester region of the Western Cape, South Africa, served as enrollment sites for adolescents aged 12 to 18 years. Ten or so M. tuberculosis-infected and some 10 uninfected adolescents were selected with matching for age and sex. PBMC from adolescents were isolated by density centrifugation from freshly drawn heparinized blood and were then cryopreserved. The paper's findings and limits, for the study overall: Compared with IGRA-negative controls, TCR-alpha repertoires from active tuberculosis had smaller mean NN-distances to GMM-specific TCRs, which suggests clonal expansion of these TCRs. A classifier using the diverse GMM-specific repertoire reached about 90% accuracy (AUROC roughly 0.9), compared with more than 55% accuracy using GEM motif frequencies. Clinical samples were chosen by availability of cryopreserved specimens, and active tuberculosis cases were adults while controls were adolescents. The smaller NN-distances were partly driven by shorter CDR3-alpha lengths in active tuberculosis patients, and the difference for TCR-beta did not reach statistical significance.

Recombination connected TRBV27 to TRBJ2-3; possibly the D gene is TRBD1, per 6 matching bases. The specimen was PBMCs. This receptor was obtained from a donor aged 10 to 29 with latent tuberculosis or without tuberculosis infection. CDR3 sequence: CASSPGTTTDTQYF. The nucleotide sequence is given as TGTGCCAGCAGTCCCGGGACAACCACAGATACGCAGTATTTT.